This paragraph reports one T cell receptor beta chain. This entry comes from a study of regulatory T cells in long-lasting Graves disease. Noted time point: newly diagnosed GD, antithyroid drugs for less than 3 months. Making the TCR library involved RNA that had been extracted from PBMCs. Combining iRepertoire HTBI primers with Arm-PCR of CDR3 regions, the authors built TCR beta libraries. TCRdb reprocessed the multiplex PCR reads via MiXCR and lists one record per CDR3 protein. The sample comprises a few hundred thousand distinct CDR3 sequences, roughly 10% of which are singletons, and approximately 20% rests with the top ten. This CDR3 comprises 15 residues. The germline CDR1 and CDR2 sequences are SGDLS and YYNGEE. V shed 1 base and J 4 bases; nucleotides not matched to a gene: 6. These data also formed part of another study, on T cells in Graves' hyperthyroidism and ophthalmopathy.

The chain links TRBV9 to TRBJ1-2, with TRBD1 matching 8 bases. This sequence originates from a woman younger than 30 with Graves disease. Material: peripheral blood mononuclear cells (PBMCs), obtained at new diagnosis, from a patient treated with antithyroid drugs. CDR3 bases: TGTGCCAGCAGCGTATCGGGGACAGGACTCTATGGCTACACCTTC. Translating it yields CASSVSGTGLYGYTF. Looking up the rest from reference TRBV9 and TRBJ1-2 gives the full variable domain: DSGVTQTPKHLITATGQRVTLRCSPRSGDLSVYWYQQSLDQGLQFLIQYYNGEERAKGNILERFSAQQFPDLHSELNLSSLELGDSALYFCASSVSGTGLYGYTFGSGTRLTVV.